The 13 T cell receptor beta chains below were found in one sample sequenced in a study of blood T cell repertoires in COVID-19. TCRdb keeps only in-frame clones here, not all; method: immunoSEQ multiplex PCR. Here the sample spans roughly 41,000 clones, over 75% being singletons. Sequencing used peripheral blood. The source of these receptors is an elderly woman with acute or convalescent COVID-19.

The CDR3 bases are TGTGCCTGGAGGCGGCAGGGCAGAGGGGGATATGGCTACACCTTC. Protein sequence: CAWRRQGRGGYGYTF. This chain connects TRBV30 to TRBJ1-2; possible D gene TRBD1, 6 bases. Between the trimmed V and J ends, which lost 3 bases and 5 bases, there was a span of 19 bases. The germline V gene encodes CDR1 GTSNPN and CDR2 SVGIG (reference sequence). The CDR3 sequence is 15 residues long. Complete variable domain (other parts from reference TRBV30 and TRBJ1-2): SQTIHQWPATLVQPVGSPLSLECTVEGTSNPNLYWYRQAAGRGLQLLFYSVGIGQISSEVPQNLSASRPQDRQFILSSKKLLLSDSGFYLCAWRRQGRGGYGYTFGSGTRLTVV.

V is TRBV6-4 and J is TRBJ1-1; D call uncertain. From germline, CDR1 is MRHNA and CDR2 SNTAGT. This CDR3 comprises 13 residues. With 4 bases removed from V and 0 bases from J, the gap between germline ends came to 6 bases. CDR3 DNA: TGTGCCAGCAGTGTCACGGTGAACACTGAAGCTTTCTTT. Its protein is CASSVTVNTEAFF.

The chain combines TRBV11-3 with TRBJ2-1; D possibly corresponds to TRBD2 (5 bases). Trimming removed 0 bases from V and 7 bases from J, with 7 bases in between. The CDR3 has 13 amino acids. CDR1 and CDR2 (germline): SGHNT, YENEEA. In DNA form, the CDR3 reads TGTGCCAGCAGCTTAGATAGAGGGAATGAGCAGTTCTTC. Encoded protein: CASSLDRGNEQFF.

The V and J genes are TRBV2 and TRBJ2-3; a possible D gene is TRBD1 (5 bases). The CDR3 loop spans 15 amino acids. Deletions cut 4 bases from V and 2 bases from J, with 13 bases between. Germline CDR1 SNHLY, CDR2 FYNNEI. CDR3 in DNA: TGTGCCAGCAGTGGGTTCCTTGGGGCCACAGATACGCAGTATTTT. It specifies CASSGFLGATDTQYF.

This chain's CDR3 is CASRPPGQGASVEKLFF. The CDR3 coding sequence is TGTGCCAGCAGGCCGCCGGGACAGGGGGCAAGTGTTGAAAAACTGTTTTTT. J is TRBJ1-4 and V is TRBV7-9, with 12 bases matching TRBD1. Per the germline V gene, CDR1 is SEHNR and CDR2 is FQNEAQ (reference sequence). This CDR3 is built from 17 residues. V lost 6 bases to trimming and J lost 7 bases; unmatched junction nucleotides: 12.

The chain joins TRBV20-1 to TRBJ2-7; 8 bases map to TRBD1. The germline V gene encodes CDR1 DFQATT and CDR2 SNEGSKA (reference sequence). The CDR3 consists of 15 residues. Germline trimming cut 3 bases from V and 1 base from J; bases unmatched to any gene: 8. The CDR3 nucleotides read TGCAGTGCTAGTTCTCCCGGGACAGGTTCCTACGAGCAGTACTTC. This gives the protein CSASSPGTGSYEQYF.

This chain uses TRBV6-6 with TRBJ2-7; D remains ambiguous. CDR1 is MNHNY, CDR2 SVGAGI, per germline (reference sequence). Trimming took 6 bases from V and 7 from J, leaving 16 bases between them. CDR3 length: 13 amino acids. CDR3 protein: CASSLVGTFEQYF. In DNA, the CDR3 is TGTGCCAGCAGCCTGGTCGGTACTTTTGAGCAGTACTTC.

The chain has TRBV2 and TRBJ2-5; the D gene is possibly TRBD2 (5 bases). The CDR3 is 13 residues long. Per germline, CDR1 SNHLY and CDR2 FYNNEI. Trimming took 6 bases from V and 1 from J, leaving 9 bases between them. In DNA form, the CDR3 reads TGTGCCAGCAGCCCTACTAGCCAAGAGACCCAGTACTTC. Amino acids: CASSPTSQETQYF.

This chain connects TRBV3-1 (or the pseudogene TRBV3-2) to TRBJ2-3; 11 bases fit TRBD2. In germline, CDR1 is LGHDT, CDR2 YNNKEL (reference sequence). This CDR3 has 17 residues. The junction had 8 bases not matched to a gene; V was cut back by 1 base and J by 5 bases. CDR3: CASSQALISGGGDTQYF. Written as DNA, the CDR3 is TGTGCCAGCAGCCAAGCTCTAATTAGCGGGGGGGGAGATACGCAGTATTTT.

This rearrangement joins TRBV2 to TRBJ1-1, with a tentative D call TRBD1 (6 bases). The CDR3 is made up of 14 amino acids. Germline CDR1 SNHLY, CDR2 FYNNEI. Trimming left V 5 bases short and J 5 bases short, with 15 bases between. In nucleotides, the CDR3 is TGTGCCAGCAGTCGACAGGCAGTGGAAACTGAAGCTTTCTTT. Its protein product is CASSRQAVETEAFF.

As DNA, the CDR3 is TGTGCCAGTAGTCCTCGGGACTCCGGCTACACCTTC. It translates to CASSPRDSGYTF. This sequence joins TRBV19 and TRBJ1-2, with a possible D match to TRBD1 (5 bases). The germline CDR1 and CDR2 sequences are LNHDA and SQIVND (reference sequence). The V and J ends lost 5 bases and 8 bases respectively, with 12 bases between them. This CDR3 has 12 residues.

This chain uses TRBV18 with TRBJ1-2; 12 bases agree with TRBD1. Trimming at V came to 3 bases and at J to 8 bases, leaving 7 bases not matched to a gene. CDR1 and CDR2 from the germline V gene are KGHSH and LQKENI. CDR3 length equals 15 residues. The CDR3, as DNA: TGTGCCAGCTCACCGGCCGGGACAGGGGGCGTCGGCTACACCTTC. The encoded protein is CASSPAGTGGVGYTF.

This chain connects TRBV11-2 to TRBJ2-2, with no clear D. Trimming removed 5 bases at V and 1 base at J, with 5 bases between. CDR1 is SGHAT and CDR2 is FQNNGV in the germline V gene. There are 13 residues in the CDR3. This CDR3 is CASSPGNTGELFF. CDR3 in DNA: TGTGCCAGCAGCCCAGGGAACACCGGGGAGCTGTTTTTT.